Described below is a single T cell receptor (beta chain) sequence and its context. Its antigen remains unknown. The source of the sample is a study of CD8+ T cells in alopecia areata. Study outcomes and limitations: Relative to normal scalp, lesional scalp, especially alopecia totalis/universalis, showed higher clonality.

Treatment given: oral pan-JAK inhibitor, 5-10 mg twice daily. In alopecia areata patients, both lesional scalp punch biopsies and peripheral blood were collected. cDNA serving as the sequencing template came from extracted, reverse transcribed RNA. Here immunoSEQ multiplex PCR was the method, and the copy in TCRdb shows in-frame clones only, minus some. The repertoire holds some 190,000 clones, with 66% as singletons. The receptor comes from a human donor with alopecia areata. This specimen consisted of CD4+ T cells sorted from blood, obtained at roughly week 45, from a patient treated with tofacitinib.

The CDR3 here is CSVGSDTQYF. The CDR3 DNA follows: TGCAGCGTTGGTTCCGATACGCAGTATTTT. V usage is TRBV29-1 and J usage is TRBJ2-3; no definite D call. The CDR3 length is 10 residues. Trimming took off 4 bases at V and 6 bases at J, with 5 bases between the two ends. Germline CDR1 and CDR2: SQVTM and ANQGSEA.